This T cell receptor (beta chain) was documented in a study of tumor-infiltrating lymphocytes in oesophageal squamous cell carcinoma. By share, this clonotype ranks as medium-sized. Germline V gene lookup returns CDR1 SGHTA and CDR2 FQGTGA. V was clipped by 5 bases and J by 3 bases; unmatched bases: 9. The CDR3 extends over 15 amino acids. MiXCR, run by TCRdb on the PCR reads, gives a single entry per CDR3 protein. The sample lists about 15,000 distinct CDR3 sequences, roughly half occurring once. This sequence was found in a male donor with esophageal squamous cell carcinoma. The V gene is TRBV7-3, the J gene TRBJ2-7; TRBD1 aligns across 8 bases. Specimen: blood. The CDR3 here is CASSPTGGDYYEQYF. CDR3 coding DNA: TGTGCCAGCAGCCCCACAGGGGGTGACTACTACGAGCAGTACTTC.